The clone carrying this T cell receptor beta chain appeared a single time. Its specificity is not known. TCRdb called the PCR reads again in MiXCR, with one record for every CDR3 protein. The sample carries over 600,000 distinct CDR3 sequences, 20% recorded once. The data were taken from a study of molecular identifiers for immune sequencing clone quantification. Broader study findings: Spiked TCR RNA from one Jurkat cell reportedly showed up when mixed among roughly 1 million naive cells.

Germline CDR1 MNHEY, CDR2 SMNVEV (reference sequence). J lost 1 base, V lost 5 bases, and 9 bases had no gene match. The CDR3 sequence is 18 residues long. The rearrangement links TRBV27 to TRBJ2-3, with 13 nucleotides matching TRBD2. The sequence derives from a human donor in good health. Some libraries in this study had Jurkat cell RNA spiked in. The sequenced sample consisted of naive CD8+ T cells from blood, with Jurkat cell RNA spiked in. Subset: FACS-sorted CD8+CD4-CCR7+CD45RA+ naive T cells. In DNA form, the CDR3 reads TGTGCCAGCAGTCTACTAGCGGGGGGGGGACCGGGCACAGATACGCAGTATTTT. Encoded protein: CASSLLAGGGPGTDTQYF.